These 8 T cell receptor beta chains originate from one sample sequenced in a study of early T cells in non-severe SARS-CoV-2 infection. TCRdb re-called the 5' RACE reads with MiXCR, one entry per CDR3 protein. The sample gives 63,000 or so distinct CDR3 sequences, approximately 10% of which show up once; 5.5% to 6% is in the top ten. This specimen consisted of whole blood, obtained at baseline. The source is an adult who was a healthcare worker with PCR-confirmed SARS-CoV-2 infection or an uninfected control (not recorded which).

V gene TRBV25-1 combines with J gene TRBJ2-5; 7 bases fit TRBD1. Unmatched junction bases numbered 1, after V lost 4 bases and J lost 2 bases. Germline V CDR1 and CDR2: MGHDK, SYGVNS. This CDR3 comprises 13 residues. CDR3 sequence reads: CASSGGQQETQYF. CDR3 coding DNA: TGTGCCAGCAGTGGGGGACAGCAAGAGACCCAGTACTTC.

This clonotype was recorded at least ten times. The genes are TRBV5-4 and TRBJ1-1; a weak D match, TRBD1 (6 bases). Looked up from germline, CDR1 is SGHNT and CDR2 is YYREEE (reference sequence). The CDR3 length is 13 residues. Trimming left V 0 bases short and J 4 bases short, with 7 bases between. CDR3 DNA: TGTGCCAGCAGCTTGGGAGGGGGCACTGAAGCTTTCTTT. Encoded protein: CASSLGGGTEAFF.

This clonotype has a handful of counts. The rearrangement links TRBV4-1 to TRBJ2-3, with D unresolved. V lost 1 base to trimming and J lost 2 bases, with 13 bases between them. This CDR3 contains 16 residues. From germline, CDR1 is MGHRA and CDR2 YSYEKL. CDR3 nucleotides: TGCGCCAGCAGCCAAGTAAAGGCGGCCAACACAGATACGCAGTATTTT. Amino acids: CASSQVKAANTDTQYF.

The chain recombines TRBV11-2 with TRBJ2-1; possibly TRBD2 for D (6 bases). This CDR3 contains 16 residues. Germline CDR1 is SGHAT and CDR2 is FQNNGV. The ends were cut back, 6 bases at V and 4 bases at J, with 19 bases in the middle. CDR3 DNA: TGTGCCAGCAGGAGCATCGGGAGAATCGAGTACAATGAGCAGTTCTTC. It translates to CASRSIGRIEYNEQFF.

V and J are TRBV29-1 and TRBJ2-3; 7 nucleotides match TRBD2. This CDR3 comprises 14 residues. In germline, CDR1 is SQVTM, CDR2 ANQGSEA. Unmatched junction bases numbered 6, after V lost 6 bases and J lost 0 bases. The CDR3, as DNA: TGCAGCGTCGCGGGGGTGCGGAGCACAGATACGCAGTATTTT. Amino acids: CSVAGVRSTDTQYF.

This clonotype was counted between two and nine times. V gene TRBV19 combines with J gene TRBJ2-7; D gene unclear. The V end was cut by 1 base, the J end by 2 bases, with 9 bases between. Germline assignment: CDR1 LNHDA and CDR2 SQIVND (reference sequence). The CDR3 has 14 amino acids. CDR3 loop: CASSIGQTTYEQYF. The CDR3 nucleotides read TGTGCCAGTAGTATAGGGCAGACAACCTACGAGCAGTACTTC.

This clonotype was recorded a few times. The V gene is TRBV20-1, the J gene TRBJ2-1; D call uncertain. Per germline, CDR1 DFQATT and CDR2 SNEGSKA (reference sequence). The CDR3 is 13 residues long. V lost 5 bases and J 6 bases, leaving 14 bases between the germline ends. CDR3 nucleotide sequence: TGCAGTGCTCCACAAAGGTTTTTCAATGAGCAGTTCTTC. Translated: CSAPQRFFNEQFF.

The sample holds a few counts of this clonotype. This chain links TRBV12-3 or TRBV12-4 with TRBJ2-5, with D perhaps assigned TRBD1 or TRBD2 (5 bases each). The CDR3 is 12 residues long. Trimming removed 3 bases at V and 5 bases at J, with 7 bases between. The CDR3: CASSFWGETQYF. The CDR3 region has the DNA TGTGCCAGCAGTTTCTGGGGGGAGACCCAGTACTTC.